This T cell receptor beta chain was profiled in a study of cytomegalovirus exposure and HLA in healthy donors. With 60 Vbeta and 13 Jbeta primers, the PCR was carried out. Produced via immunoSEQ multiplex PCR; TCRdb's table is partial and in-frame only. The data contain about 160,000 clones, 80% of them seen just once; the ten biggest clones take up roughly 5%. This TCR derives from a young man in good health and CMV-seronegative. Material: PBMCs.

The CDR3 sequence: CAISDLAGQETQYF. The CDR3 DNA sequence: TGTGCCATCAGTGACCTAGCGGGTCAAGAGACCCAGTACTTC. The chain employs TRBV10-3 and TRBJ2-5; 8 bases agree with TRBD2. This CDR3 contains 14 residues. CDR1 and CDR2 (germline): ENHRY, SYGVKD. V trimming: 3 bases; J trimming: 2 bases; junction bases outside the gene matches: 2.